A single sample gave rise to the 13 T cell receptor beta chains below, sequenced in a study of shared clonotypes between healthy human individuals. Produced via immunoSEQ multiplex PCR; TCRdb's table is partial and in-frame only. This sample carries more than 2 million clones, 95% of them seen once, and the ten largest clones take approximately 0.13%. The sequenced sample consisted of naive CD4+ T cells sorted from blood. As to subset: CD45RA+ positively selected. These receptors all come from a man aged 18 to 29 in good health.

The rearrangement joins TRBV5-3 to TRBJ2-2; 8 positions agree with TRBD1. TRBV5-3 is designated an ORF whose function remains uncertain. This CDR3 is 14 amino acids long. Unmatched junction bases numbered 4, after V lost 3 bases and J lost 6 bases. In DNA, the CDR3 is TGTGCCAGAAGCTGGCAGGGGGCGCCCGGGGAGCTGTTTTTT. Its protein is CARSWQGAPGELFF.

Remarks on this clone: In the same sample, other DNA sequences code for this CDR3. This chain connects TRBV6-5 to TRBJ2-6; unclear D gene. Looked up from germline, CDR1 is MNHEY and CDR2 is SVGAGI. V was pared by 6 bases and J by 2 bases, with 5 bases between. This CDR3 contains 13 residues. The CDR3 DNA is TGTGCCAGCAGAAAGGCTGGGGCCAACGTCCTGACTTTC. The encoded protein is CASRKAGANVLTF.

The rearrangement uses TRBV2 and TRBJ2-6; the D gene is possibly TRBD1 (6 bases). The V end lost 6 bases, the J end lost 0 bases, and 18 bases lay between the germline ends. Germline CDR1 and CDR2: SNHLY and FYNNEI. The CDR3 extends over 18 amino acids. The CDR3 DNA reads TGTGCCAGCAGGGGACATGAGAGGGCCGACTCTGGGGCCAACGTCCTGACTTTC. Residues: CASRGHERADSGANVLTF.

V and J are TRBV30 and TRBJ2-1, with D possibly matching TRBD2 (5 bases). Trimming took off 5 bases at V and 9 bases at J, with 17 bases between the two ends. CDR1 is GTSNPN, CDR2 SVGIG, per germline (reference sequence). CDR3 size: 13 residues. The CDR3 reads CAWSSDYRGEQFF. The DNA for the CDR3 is TGTGCCTGGTCATCCGACTACCGGGGTGAGCAGTTCTTC.

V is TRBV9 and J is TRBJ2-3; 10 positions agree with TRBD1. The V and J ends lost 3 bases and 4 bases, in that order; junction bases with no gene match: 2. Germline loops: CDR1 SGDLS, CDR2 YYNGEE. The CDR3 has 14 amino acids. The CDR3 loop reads CASSATGGADTQYF. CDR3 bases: TGTGCCAGCAGCGCGACAGGGGGCGCAGATACGCAGTATTTT.

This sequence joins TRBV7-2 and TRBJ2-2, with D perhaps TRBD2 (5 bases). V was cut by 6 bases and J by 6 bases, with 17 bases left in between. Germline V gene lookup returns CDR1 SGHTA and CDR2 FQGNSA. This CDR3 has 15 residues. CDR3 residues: CASSSTLLGPGELFF. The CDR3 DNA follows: TGTGCCAGCAGTTCCACCCTACTAGGCCCCGGGGAGCTGTTTTTT.

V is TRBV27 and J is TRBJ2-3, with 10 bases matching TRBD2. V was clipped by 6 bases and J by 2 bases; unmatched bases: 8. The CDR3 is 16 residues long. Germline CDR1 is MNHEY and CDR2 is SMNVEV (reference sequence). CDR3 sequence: CASSLTLAGFTDTQYF. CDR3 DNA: TGTGCCAGCAGCCTTACACTAGCGGGGTTCACAGATACGCAGTATTTT.

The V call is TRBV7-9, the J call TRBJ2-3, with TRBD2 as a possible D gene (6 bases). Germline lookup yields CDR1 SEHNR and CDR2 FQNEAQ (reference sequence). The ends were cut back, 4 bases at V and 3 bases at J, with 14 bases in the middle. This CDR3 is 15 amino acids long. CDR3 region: CASSSREAATDTQYF. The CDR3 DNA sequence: TGTGCCAGCAGCTCGAGGGAGGCAGCAACAGATACGCAGTATTTT.

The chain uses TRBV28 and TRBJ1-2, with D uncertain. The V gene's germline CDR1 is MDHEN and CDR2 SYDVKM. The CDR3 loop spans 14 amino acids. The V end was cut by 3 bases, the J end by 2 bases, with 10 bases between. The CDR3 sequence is CASSLGRKNYGYTF. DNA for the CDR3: TGTGCCAGCAGTTTGGGTCGGAAGAACTATGGCTACACCTTC.

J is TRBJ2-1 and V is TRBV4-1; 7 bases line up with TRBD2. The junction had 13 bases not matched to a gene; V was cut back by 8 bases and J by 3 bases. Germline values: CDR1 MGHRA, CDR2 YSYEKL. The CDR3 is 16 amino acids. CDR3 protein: CASAGGILSFYNEQFF. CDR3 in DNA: TGCGCCAGCGCCGGGGGGATCCTCTCCTTCTACAATGAGCAGTTCTTC.

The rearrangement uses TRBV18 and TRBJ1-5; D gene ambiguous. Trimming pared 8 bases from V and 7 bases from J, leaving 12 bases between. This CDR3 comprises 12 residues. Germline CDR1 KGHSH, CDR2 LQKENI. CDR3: CASHDGVQPQHF. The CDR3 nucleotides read TGTGCCAGCCACGACGGGGTCCAGCCCCAGCATTTT.

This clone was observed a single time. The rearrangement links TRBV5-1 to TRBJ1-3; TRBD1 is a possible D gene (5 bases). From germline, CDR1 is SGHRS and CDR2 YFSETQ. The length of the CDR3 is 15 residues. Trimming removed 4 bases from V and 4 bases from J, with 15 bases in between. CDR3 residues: CASSPQVSDGNTIYF. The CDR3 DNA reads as TGCGCCAGCAGCCCACAGGTATCTGACGGAAACACCATATATTTT.

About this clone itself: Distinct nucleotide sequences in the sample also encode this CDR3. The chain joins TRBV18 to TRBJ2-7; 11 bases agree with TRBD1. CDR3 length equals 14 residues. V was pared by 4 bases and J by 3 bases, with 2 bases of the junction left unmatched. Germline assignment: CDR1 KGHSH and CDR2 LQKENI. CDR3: CASSRGQGVYEQYF. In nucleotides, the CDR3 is TGTGCCAGCTCACGGGGACAGGGGGTCTACGAGCAGTACTTC.